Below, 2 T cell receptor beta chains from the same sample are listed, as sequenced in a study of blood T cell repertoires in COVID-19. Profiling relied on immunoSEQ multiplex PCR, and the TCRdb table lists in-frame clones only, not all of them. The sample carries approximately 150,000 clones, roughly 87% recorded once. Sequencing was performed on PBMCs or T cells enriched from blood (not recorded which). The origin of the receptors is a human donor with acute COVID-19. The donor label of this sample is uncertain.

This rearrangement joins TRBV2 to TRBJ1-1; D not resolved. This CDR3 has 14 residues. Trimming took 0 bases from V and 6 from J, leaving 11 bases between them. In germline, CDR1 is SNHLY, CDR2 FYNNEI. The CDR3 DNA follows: TGTGCCAGCAGTGAAGCCATCCCGGGAGCTGAAGCTTTCTTT. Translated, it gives CASSEAIPGAEAFF.

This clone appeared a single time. CDR3 nucleotide sequence: TGCGCCAGCAGCCAAGATAGGGGGTCAGGGGACGATAATGAGCAGTTCTTC. It encodes CASSQDRGSGDDNEQFF. The V and J genes are TRBV4-3 and TRBJ2-1; D is perhaps TRBD1 (6 bases). V lost 0 bases and J lost 7, with 19 bases in between. Germline CDR1 is LGHNA and CDR2 is YSLEER. This CDR3 region has 17 residues.